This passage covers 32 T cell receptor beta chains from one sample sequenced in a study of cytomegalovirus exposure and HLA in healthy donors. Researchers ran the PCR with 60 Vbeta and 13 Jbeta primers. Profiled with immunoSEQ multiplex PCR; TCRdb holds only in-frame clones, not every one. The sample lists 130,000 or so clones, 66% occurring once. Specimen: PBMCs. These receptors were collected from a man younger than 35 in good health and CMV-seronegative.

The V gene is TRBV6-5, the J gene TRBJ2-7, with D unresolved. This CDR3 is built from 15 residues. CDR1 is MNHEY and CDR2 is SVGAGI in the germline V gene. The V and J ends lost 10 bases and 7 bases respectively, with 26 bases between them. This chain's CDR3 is CATRPPLSHGLEQYF. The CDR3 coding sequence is TGTGCCACCCGCCCCCCCCTTAGTCATGGGCTTGAGCAGTACTTC.

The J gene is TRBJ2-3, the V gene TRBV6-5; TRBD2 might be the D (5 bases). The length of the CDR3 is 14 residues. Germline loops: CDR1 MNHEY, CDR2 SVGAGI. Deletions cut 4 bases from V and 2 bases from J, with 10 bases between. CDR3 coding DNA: TGTGCCAGCAGTTCCTTTGGACTCACAGATACGCAGTATTTT. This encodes CASSSFGLTDTQYF.

The chain's CDR3 is CASSESGPGDIQYF. The DNA of the CDR3 is TGCGCCAGCAGTGAGAGCGGACCGGGCGACATTCAGTACTTC. This chain connects TRBV10-1 to TRBJ2-4; a possible D gene is TRBD2 (5 bases). CDR1 and CDR2 (germline): WNHNN, SYGVQD (reference sequence). CDR3 length: 14 residues. Trimming stripped 2 bases from V and 8 bases from J, with 13 bases between.

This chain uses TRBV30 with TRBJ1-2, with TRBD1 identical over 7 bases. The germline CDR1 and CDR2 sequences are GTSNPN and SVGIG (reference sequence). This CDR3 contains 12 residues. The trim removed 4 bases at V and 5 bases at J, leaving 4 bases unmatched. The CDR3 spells CAWIRGTYGYTF. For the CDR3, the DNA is TGTGCCTGGATCAGGGGGACGTATGGCTACACCTTC.

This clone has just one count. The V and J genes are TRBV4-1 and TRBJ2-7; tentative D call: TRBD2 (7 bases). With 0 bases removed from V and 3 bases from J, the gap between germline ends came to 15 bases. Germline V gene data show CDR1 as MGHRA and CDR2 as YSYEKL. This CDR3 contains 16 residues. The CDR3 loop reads CASSQEGASGSYEQYF. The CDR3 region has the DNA TGCGCCAGCAGCCAAGAGGGGGCTAGCGGTAGCTACGAGCAGTACTTC.

The CDR3 is CASSFRGSLPGELFF. In DNA form, the CDR3 reads TGTGCCAGCAGCTTTCGGGGGAGTCTCCCCGGGGAGCTGTTTTTT. The rearrangement joins TRBV13 to TRBJ2-2, with D possibly matching TRBD2 (6 bases). Trimming removed 3 bases from V and 6 bases from J, with 14 bases in between. The length of the CDR3 is 15 residues. Germline V gene sequence: CDR1 PRHDT, CDR2 FYEKMQ (reference sequence).

CDR3 DNA: TGTGCCAGCAGCGCCCCGGGACAGGGTAGGGACGAGCAGTACTTC. This encodes CASSAPGQGRDEQYF. This sequence joins TRBV5-4 and TRBJ2-7, with 9 bases that match TRBD1. The CDR3 has 15 residues. V gave up 4 bases and J gave up 5 bases; unmatched junction bases: 10. Per germline, CDR1 SGHNT and CDR2 YYREEE (reference sequence).

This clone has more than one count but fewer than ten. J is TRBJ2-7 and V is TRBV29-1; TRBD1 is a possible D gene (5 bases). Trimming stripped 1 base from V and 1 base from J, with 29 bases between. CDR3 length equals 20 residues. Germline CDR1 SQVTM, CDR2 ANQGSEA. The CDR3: CSVEGRGIGVGKAGSYEQYF. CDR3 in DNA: TGCAGCGTTGAAGGAAGGGGAATAGGGGTGGGCAAGGCCGGTTCCTACGAGCAGTACTTC.

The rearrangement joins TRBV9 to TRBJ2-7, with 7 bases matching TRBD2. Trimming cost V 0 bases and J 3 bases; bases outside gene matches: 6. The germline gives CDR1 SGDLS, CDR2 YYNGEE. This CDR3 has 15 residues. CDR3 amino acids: CASSVARDYDYEQYF. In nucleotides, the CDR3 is TGTGCCAGCAGCGTAGCCCGGGACTACGACTACGAGCAGTACTTC. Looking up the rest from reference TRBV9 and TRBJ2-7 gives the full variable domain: DSGVTQTPKHLITATGQRVTLRCSPRSGDLSVYWYQQSLDQGLQFLIQYYNGEERAKGNILERFSAQQFPDLHSELNLSSLELGDSALYFCASSVARDYDYEQYFGPGTRLTVT.

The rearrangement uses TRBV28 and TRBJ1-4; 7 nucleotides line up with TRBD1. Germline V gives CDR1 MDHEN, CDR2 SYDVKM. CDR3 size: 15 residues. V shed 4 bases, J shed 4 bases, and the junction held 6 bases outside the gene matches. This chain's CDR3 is CASSSPSGGNEKLFF. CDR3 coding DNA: TGTGCCAGCAGTTCTCCTTCAGGGGGTAATGAAAAACTGTTTTTT.

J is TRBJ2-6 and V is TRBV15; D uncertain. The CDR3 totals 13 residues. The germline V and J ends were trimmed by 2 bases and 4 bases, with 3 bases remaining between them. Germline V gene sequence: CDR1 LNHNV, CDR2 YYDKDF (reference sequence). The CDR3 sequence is CATSRQGANVLTF. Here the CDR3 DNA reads TGTGCCACCAGCAGACAGGGGGCCAACGTCCTGACTTTC.

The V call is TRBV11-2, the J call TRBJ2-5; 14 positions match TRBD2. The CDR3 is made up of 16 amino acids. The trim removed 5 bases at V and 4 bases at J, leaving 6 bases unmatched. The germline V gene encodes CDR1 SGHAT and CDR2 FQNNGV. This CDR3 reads CASSQGTSGSVETQYF. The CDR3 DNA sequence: TGTGCCAGCAGCCAGGGGACTAGCGGGAGTGTAGAGACCCAGTACTTC. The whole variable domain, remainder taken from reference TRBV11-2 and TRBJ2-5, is EAGVAQSPRYKIIEKRQSVAFWCNPISGHATLYWYQQILGQGPKLLIQFQNNGVVDDSQLPKDRFSAERLKGVDSTLKIQPAKLEDSAVYLCASSQGTSGSVETQYFGPGTRLLVL.

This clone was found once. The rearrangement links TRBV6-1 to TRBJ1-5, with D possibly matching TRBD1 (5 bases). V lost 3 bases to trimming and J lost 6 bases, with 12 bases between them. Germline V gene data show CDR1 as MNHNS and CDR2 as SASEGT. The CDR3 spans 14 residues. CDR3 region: CASSEEGSTQPQHF. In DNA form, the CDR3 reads TGTGCCAGCAGTGAGGAGGGGAGTACTCAGCCCCAGCATTTT.

The CDR3 protein is CASSRGGPPQHF. The DNA of the CDR3 is TGTGCCAGCAGCCGGGGGGGGCCGCCCCAGCATTTT. This chain connects TRBV6-5 to TRBJ1-5; a possible D gene is TRBD1 (6 bases). Germline CDR1 MNHEY, CDR2 SVGAGI. V lost 6 bases, J lost 9 bases, and 12 bases lay in between. The CDR3 totals 12 residues.

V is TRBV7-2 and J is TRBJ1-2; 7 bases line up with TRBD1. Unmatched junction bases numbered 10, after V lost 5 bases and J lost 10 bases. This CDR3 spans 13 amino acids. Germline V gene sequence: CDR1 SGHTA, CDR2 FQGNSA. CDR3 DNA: TGTGCCAGCAGCGAAAATCACAGGGGTGCCTACACCTTC. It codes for CASSENHRGAYTF.

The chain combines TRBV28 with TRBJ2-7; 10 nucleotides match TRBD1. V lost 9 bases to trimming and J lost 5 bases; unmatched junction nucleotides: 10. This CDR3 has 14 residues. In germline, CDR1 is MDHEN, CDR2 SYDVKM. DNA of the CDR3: TGTGCCAGTACGCCATGGGACAGGGGCGACGAGCAGTACTTC. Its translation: CASTPWDRGDEQYF.

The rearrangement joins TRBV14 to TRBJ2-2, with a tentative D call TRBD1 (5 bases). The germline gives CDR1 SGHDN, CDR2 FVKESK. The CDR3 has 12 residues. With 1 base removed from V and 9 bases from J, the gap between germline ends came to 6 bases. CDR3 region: CASSQGQWELFF. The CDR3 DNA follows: TGTGCCAGCAGCCAAGGACAGTGGGAGCTGTTTTTT. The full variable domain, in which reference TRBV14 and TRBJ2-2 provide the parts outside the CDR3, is EAGVTQFPSHSVIEKGQTVTLRCDPISGHDNLYWYRRVMGKEIKFLLHFVKESKQDESGMPNNRFLAERTGGTYSTLKVQPAELEDSGVYFCASSQGQWELFFGEGSRLTVL.

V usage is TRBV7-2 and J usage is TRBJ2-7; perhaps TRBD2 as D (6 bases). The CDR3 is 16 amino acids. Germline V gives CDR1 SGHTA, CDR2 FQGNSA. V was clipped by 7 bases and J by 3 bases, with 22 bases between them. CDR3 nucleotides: TGTGCCAGCACTGGTCTTAGCGGCCAAGTCCTCTACGAGCAGTACTTC. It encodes CASTGLSGQVLYEQYF.

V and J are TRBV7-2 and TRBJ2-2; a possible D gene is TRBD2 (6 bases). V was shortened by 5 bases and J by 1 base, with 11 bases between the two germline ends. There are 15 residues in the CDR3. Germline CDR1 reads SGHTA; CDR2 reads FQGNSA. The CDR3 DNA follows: TGTGCCAGCAGCCTCCGGGACTTGAACACCGGGGAGCTGTTTTTT. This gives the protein CASSLRDLNTGELFF.

CDR3 amino acids: CSVADRTVGEQYF. DNA of the CDR3: TGCAGCGTCGCGGACAGGACCGTCGGCGAGCAGTACTTC. The V gene is TRBV29-1, the J gene TRBJ2-7; 7 bases map to TRBD1. Germline-derived CDR1 and CDR2 are SQVTM and ANQGSEA. The CDR3 is 13 residues long. J was trimmed by 6 bases and V by 6 bases; bases with no gene match: 11.

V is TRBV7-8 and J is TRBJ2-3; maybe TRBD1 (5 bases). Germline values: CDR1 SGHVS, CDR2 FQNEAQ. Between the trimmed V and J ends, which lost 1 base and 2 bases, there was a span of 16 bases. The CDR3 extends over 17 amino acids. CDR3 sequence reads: CASSLERVRGPTDTQYF. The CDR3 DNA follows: TGTGCCAGCAGCTTAGAGAGAGTTAGGGGCCCCACAGATACGCAGTATTTT.

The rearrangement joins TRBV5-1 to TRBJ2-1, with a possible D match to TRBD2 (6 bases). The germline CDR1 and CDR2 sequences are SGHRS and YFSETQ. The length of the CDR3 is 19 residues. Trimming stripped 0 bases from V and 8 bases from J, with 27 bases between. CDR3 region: CASSLASVTSRTPPHEQFF. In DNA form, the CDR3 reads TGCGCCAGCAGCTTGGCCTCGGTTACTAGCAGGACCCCCCCCCATGAGCAGTTCTTC.

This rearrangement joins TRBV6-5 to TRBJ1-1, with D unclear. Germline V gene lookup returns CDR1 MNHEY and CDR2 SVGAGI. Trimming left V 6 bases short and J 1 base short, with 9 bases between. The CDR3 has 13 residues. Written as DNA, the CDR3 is TGTGCCAGCAGATCCACAGCGAACACTGAAGCTTTCTTT. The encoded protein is CASRSTANTEAFF.

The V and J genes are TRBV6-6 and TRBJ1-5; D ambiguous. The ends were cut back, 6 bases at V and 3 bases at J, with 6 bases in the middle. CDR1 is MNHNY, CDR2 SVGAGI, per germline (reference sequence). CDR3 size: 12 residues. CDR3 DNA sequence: TGTGCCAGCAGCCCCTCCAATCAGCCCCAGCATTTT. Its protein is CASSPSNQPQHF.

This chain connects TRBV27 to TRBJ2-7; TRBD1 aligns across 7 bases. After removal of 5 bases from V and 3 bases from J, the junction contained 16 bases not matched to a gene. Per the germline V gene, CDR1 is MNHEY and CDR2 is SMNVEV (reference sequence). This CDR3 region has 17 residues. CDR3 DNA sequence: TGTGCCAGCAGTCCCGGGACAGCCCCAGCCCGCTACTACGAGCAGTACTTC. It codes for CASSPGTAPARYYEQYF.

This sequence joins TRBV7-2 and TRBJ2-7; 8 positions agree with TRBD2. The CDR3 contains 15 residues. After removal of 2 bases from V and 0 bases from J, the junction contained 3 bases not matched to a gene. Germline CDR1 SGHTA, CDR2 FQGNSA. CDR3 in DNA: TGTGCCAGCAGCTTAATAGCGGGGCCCTCCTACGAGCAGTACTTC. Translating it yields CASSLIAGPSYEQYF. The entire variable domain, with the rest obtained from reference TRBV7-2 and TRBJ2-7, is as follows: GAGVSQSPSNKVTEKGKDVELRCDPISGHTALYWYRQSLGQGLEFLIYFQGNSAPDKSGLPSDRFSAERTGGSVSTLTIQRTQQEDSAVYLCASSLIAGPSYEQYFGPGTRLTVT.

The CDR3 here is CSAHLRGQGNTEAFF. CDR3 coding DNA: TGCAGCGCCCATCTAAGGGGGCAAGGGAACACTGAAGCTTTCTTT. The rearrangement joins TRBV29-1 to TRBJ1-1; TRBD1 matches 7 bases. Germline V gene sequence: CDR1 SQVTM, CDR2 ANQGSEA. The J segment lost 1 base and the V segment lost 7 bases, leaving 12 bases of the junction unmatched. This CDR3 region has 15 residues.

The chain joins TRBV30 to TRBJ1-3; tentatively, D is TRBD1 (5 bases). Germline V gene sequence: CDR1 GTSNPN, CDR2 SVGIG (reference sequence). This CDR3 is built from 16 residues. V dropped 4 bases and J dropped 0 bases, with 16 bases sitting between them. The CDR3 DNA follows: TGTGCCTGGACCCGGGGGGGATCAATCTCTGGAAACACCATATATTTT. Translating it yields CAWTRGGSISGNTIYF.

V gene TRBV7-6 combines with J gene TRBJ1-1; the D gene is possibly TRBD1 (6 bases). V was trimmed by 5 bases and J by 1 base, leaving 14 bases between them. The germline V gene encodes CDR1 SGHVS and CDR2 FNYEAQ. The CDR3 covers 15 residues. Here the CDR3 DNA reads TGTGCCAGCAGCCCCCGAGGACAGCCGAACACTGAAGCTTTCTTT. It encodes CASSPRGQPNTEAFF.

DNA for the CDR3: TGTGCCAGCAGCTTAGAAGAAGGAGGGGTCAATCAGCCCCAGCATTTT. Protein product: CASSLEEGGVNQPQHF. This chain uses TRBV7-8 with TRBJ1-5; TRBD1 might be the D (5 bases). CDR1 SGHVS and CDR2 FQNEAQ come from the germline V gene. The CDR3 is 16 amino acids. Trimming left V 1 base short and J 3 bases short, with 13 bases between.

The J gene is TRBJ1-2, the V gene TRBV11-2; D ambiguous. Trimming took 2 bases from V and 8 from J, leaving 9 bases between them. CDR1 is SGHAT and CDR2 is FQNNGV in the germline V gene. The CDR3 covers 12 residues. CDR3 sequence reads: CASSLRGNGYTF. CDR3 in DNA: TGTGCCAGCAGCTTACGAGGGAACGGCTACACCTTC.

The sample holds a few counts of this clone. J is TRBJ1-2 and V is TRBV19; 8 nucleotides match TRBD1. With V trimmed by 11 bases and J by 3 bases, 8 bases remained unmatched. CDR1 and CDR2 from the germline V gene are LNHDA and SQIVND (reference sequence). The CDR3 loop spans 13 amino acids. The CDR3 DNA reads TGTGCCGGGCGACAGGGGAGAGACTATGGCTACACCTTC. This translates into CAGRQGRDYGYTF.